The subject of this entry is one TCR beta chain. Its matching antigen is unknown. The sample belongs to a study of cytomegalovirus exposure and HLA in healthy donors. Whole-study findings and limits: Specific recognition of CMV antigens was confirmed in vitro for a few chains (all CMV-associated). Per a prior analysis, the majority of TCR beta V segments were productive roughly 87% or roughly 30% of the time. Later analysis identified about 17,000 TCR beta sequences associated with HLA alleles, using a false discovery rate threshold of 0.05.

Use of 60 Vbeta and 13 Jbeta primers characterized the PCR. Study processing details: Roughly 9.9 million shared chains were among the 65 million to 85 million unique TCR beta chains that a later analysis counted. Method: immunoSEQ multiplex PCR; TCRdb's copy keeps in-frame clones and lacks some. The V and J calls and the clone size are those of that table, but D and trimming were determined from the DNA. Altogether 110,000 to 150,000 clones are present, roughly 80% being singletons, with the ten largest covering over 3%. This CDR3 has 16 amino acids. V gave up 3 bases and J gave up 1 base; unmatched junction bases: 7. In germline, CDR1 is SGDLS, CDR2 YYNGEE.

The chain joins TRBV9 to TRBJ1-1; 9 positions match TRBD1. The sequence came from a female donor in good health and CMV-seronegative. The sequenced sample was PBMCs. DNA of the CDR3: TGTGCCAGCAGCGCTAGGACAGGGGATGGGAACACTGAAGCTTTCTTT. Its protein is CASSARTGDGNTEAFF.